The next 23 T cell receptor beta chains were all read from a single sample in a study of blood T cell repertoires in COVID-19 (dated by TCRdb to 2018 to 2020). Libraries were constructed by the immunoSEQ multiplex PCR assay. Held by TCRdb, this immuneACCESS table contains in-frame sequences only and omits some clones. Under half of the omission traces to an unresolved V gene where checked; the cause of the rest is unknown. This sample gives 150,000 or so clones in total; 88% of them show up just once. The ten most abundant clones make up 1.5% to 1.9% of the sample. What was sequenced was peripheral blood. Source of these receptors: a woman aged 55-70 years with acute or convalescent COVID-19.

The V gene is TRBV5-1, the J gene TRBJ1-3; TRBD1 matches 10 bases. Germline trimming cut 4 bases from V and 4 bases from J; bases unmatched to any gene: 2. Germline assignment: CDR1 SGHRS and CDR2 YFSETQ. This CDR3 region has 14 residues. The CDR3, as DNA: TGCGCCAGCAGCGAGGGACAGGGGGGAAACACCATATATTTT. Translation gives CASSEGQGGNTIYF.

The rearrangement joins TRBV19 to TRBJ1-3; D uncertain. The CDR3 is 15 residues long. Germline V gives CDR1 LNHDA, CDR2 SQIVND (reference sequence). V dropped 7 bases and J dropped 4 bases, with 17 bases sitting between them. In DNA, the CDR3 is TGTGCCAGTACCGCCCGCAGATACCCCGGAAACACCATATATTTT. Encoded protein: CASTARRYPGNTIYF.

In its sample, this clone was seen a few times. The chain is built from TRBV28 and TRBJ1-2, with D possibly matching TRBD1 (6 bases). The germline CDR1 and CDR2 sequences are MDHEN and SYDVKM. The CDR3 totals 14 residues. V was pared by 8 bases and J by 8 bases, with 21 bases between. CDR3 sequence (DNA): TGTGCCAGCGGACAGACAGGCCGTGTCTGGGGCTACACCTTC. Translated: CASGQTGRVWGYTF.

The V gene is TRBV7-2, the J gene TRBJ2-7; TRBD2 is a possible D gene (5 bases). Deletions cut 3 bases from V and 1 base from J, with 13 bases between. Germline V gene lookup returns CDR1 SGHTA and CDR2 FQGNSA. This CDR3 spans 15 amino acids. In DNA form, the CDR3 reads TGTGCCAGCAGCTTCGTTGAAGGCGGGTCCTACGAGCAGTACTTC. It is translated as CASSFVEGGSYEQYF.

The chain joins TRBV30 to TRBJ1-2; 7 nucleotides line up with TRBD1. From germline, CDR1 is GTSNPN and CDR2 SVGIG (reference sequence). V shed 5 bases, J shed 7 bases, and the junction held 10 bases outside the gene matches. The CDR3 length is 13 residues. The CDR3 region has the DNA TGTGCCTGGGAGACAGGGCGAGGCGGTGGCTACACCTTC. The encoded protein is CAWETGRGGGYTF.

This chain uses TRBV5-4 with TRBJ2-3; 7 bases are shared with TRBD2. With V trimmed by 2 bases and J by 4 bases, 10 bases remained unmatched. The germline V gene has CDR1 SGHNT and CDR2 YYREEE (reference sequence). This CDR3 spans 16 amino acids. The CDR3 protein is CASSFLGGPGADTQYF. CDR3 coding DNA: TGTGCCAGCAGCTTCTTGGGAGGGCCAGGCGCAGATACGCAGTATTTT.

CDR3 sequence (DNA): TGTGCCAGCGAGGGGGGACAGACAAATCAGCCCCAGCATTTT. This encodes CASEGGQTNQPQHF. The chain combines TRBV6-6 with TRBJ1-5, with TRBD1 identical over 7 bases. The CDR3 loop spans 14 amino acids. Germline values: CDR1 MNHNY, CDR2 SVGAGI (reference sequence). The trim removed 8 bases at V and 4 bases at J, leaving 8 bases unmatched.

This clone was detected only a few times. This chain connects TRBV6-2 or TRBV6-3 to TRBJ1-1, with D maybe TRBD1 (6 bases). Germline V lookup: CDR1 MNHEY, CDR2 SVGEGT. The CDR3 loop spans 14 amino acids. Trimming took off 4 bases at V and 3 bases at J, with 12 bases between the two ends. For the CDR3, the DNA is TGTGCCAGCAGTTCAGGGGCTATCCACACTGAAGCTTTCTTT. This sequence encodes CASSSGAIHTEAFF.

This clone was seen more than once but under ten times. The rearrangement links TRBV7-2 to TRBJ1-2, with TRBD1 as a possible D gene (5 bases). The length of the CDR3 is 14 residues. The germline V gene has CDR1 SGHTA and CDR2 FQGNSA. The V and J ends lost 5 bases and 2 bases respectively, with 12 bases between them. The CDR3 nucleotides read TGTGCCAGCAGCAACAGGTTAACAAACTATGGCTACACCTTC. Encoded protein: CASSNRLTNYGYTF.

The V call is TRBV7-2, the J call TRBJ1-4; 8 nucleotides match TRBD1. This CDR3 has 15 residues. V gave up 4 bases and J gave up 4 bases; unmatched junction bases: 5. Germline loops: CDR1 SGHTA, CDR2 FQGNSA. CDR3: CASSSGDRRNEKLFF. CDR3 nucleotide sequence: TGTGCCAGCAGCTCTGGGGACAGGCGTAATGAAAAACTGTTTTTT.

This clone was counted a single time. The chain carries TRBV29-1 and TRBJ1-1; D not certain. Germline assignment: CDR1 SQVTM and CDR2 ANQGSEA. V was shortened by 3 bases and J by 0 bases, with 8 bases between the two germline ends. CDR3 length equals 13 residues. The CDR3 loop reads CSVDEGMNTEAFF. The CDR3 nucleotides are TGCAGCGTTGATGAGGGCATGAACACTGAAGCTTTCTTT.

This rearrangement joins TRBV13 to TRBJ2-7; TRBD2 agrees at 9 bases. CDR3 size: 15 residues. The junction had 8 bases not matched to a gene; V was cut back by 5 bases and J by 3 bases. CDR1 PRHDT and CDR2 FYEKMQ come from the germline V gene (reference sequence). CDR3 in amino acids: CASSLKRGANYEQYF. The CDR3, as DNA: TGTGCCAGCAGCCTAAAGCGGGGGGCTAACTACGAGCAGTACTTC.

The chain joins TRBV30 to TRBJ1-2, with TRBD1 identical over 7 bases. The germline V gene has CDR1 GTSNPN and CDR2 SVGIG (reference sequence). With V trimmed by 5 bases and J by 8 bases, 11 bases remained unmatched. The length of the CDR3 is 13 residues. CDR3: CAWGGQEGEGYTF. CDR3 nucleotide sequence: TGTGCCTGGGGTGGACAGGAAGGAGAGGGCTACACCTTC.

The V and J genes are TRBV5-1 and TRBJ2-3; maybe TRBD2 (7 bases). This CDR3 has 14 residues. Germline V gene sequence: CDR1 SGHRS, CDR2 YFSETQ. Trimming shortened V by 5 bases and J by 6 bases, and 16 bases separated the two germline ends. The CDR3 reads CASRTGGRVDTQYF. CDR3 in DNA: TGCGCCAGCAGGACGGGGGGCCGAGTGGATACGCAGTATTTT.

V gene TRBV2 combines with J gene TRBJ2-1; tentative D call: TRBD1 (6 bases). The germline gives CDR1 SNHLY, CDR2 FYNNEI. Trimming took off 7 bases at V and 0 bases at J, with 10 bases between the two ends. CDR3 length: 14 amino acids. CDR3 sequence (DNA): TGTGCCAGCAACGGACAGAGCTCCTACAATGAGCAGTTCTTC. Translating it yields CASNGQSSYNEQFF.

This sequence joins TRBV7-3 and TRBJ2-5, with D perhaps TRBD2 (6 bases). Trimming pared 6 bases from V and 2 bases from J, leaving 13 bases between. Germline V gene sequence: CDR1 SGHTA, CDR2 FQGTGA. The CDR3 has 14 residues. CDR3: CASSIIGTQETQYF. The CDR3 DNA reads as TGTGCCAGCAGTATAATAGGGACTCAAGAGACCCAGTACTTC. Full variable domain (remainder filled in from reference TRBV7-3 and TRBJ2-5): GAGVSQTPSNKVTEKGKYVELRCDPISGHTALYWYRQSLGQGPEFLIYFQGTGAADDSGLPNDRFFAVRPEGSVSTLKIQRTERGDSAVYLCASSIIGTQETQYFGPGTRLLVL.

The CDR3 DNA follows: TGCAGTGCTGGCCAATACGAGCAGTACTTC. The encoded protein is CSAGQYEQYF. The chain has TRBV20-1 and TRBJ2-7; D remains ambiguous. Germline lookup yields CDR1 DFQATT and CDR2 SNEGSKA (reference sequence). The CDR3 has 10 amino acids. V was shortened by 5 bases and J by 4 bases, with 6 bases between the two germline ends.

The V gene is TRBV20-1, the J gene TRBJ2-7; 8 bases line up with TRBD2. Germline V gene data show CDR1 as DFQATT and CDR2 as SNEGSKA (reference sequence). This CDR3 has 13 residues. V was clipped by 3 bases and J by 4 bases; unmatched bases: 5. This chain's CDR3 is CSASPRGGYEQYF. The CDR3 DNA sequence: TGCAGTGCTAGTCCCCGGGGGGGATACGAGCAGTACTTC.

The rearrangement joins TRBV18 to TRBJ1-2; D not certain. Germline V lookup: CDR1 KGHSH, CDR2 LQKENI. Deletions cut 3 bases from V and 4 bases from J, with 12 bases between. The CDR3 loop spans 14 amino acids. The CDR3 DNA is TGTGCCAGCTCACCTCGGCGGGATTTCTATGGCTACACCTTC. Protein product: CASSPRRDFYGYTF.

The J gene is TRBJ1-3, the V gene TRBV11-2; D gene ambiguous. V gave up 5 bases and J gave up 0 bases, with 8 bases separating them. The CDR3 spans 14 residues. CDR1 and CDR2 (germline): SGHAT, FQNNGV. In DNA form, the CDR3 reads TGTGCCAGCAGCCCAGTTAACTCTGGAAACACCATATATTTT. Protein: CASSPVNSGNTIYF.

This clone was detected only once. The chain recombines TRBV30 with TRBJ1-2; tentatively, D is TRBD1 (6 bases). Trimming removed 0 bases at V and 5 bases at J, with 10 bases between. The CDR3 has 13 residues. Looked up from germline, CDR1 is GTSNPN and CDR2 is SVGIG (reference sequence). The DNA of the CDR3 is TGTGCCTGGAGTGTACAGGGACTATATGGCTACACCTTC. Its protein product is CAWSVQGLYGYTF.

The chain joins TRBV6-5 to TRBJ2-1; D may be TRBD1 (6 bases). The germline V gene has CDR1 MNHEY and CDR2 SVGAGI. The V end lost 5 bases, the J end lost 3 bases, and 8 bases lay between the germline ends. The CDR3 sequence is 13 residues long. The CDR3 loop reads CASSPDSYNEQFF. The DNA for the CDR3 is TGTGCCAGCAGTCCGGACAGCTACAATGAGCAGTTCTTC.

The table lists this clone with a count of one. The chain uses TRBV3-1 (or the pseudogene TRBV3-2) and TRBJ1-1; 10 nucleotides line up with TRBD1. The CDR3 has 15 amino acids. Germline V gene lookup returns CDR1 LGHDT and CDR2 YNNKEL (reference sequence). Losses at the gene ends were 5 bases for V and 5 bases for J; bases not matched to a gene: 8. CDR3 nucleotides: TGTGCCAGCAGCAGAAGGGACAGGGGAGGTACTGAAGCTTTCTTT. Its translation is CASSRRDRGGTEAFF.